This TCR beta chain was retrieved from a study of blood T cell repertoires in COVID-19. About the study: Sources were T cells, B-cell-depleted T cells, or PBMCs; the material itself was cDNA or gDNA.

Produced via immunoSEQ multiplex PCR; TCRdb's table is partial and in-frame only. The sample carries about 230,000 clones, about nine tenths recorded once. Germline CDR1 KGHSH, CDR2 LQKENI. Unmatched junction bases numbered 8, after V lost 8 bases and J lost 1 base. The CDR3 runs to 15 residues. The J gene is TRBJ1-1, the V gene TRBV18, with 9 bases aligning to TRBD1. The receptor's source is a man in his forties or fifties with COVID-19, enrolled during active disease. Material: peripheral blood. DNA for the CDR3: TGTGCCAGCCTCCGACAGGGGGAGGGGAACACTGAAGCTTTCTTT. Translated, it gives CASLRQGEGNTEAFF.